What follows describes a single T cell receptor (beta chain). This specimen belongs to a study of blood T cell repertoires in COVID-19. The data were produced by immunoSEQ multiplex PCR, yet TCRdb's version contains in-frame clones alone and is incomplete. The data show approximately 450,000 clones, around 89% seen once. The sequence came from a woman in her thirties with acute or convalescent COVID-19. Sample: peripheral blood.

The CDR3 DNA follows: TGTGCCAGCAGCGTAACAGGGGGCGCGGAAAAACTGTTTTTT. It yields the protein CASSVTGGAEKLFF. V usage is TRBV9 and J usage is TRBJ1-4, with TRBD1 matching 9 bases. Germline V lookup: CDR1 SGDLS, CDR2 YYNGEE. CDR3 length: 14 amino acids. V shed 1 base and J 8 bases; nucleotides not matched to a gene: 3.